The sequence of this T cell receptor (beta chain) was determined in a study of T cells in Graves' hyperthyroidism and ophthalmopathy. The source material, RNA transcripts, was used to amplify TCR beta CDR3 regions. First-round RT-PCR with HTBI primers amplified the TCR CDR3 region. TCRdb independently ran MiXCR on the multiplex PCR reads; one entry per CDR3 protein. The sample gives about 720,000 distinct CDR3 sequences, 16% of which show up once; about 8.4% is in the top ten. The sequencing sample was made of blood. The clonotype was recovered from a man in his late teens or twenties with Graves' hyperthyroidism.

CDR3 nucleotide sequence: TGTGCCAGCAGTCTACCGACAGGGATCGGGGAGCTGTTTTTT. It specifies CASSLPTGIGELFF. This rearrangement joins TRBV28 to TRBJ2-2; 7 bases line up with TRBD1. The length of the CDR3 is 14 residues. The ends lost 5 bases at V and 7 bases at J; junction bases unmatched: 7. Germline CDR1 MDHEN, CDR2 SYDVKM.